This TCR beta chain originates from a study of blood T cells in healthy people across ages. As for the study in general: T cells yielded about one barcoded beta molecule per two cells through template switching. Study-wide points: CMV status of donors was unknown, possibly confounding expanded clonotype changes.

The CDR3 runs to 15 residues. Using a J-beta primer mix together with a sample-barcoded 5' primer, a second PCR was run for about 7 to 12 cycles. Every cDNA molecule carried a tag from a template-switch adaptor bearing 12 random nucleotides. TCRdb re-analysed the 5' RACE reads in MiXCR, keeping a single row per CDR3 protein. The sample consists of roughly 1,500,000 distinct CDR3 sequences, 42% of them appearing once. In its sample, this clonotype was seen many times. Its antigen is as yet unknown. J is TRBJ2-5 and V is TRBV21-1; TRBD1 is the table's D call and was not checked against the DNA. TRBV21-1 is noted as a pseudogene. The receptor was isolated from a woman aged 18-29 years in good health. Input material: blood. The CDR3 coding sequence is TGTGCCAGCAGCCAACGGACAGGGTTAGCAGAGACCCAGTACTTC. It yields the protein CASSQRTGLAETQYF.